Following are 17 T cell receptor beta chains from one sample sequenced in a study of PD-L1 blockade in urothelial cancer. Stated time point: peripheral blood 6 weeks after treatment start. Sequencing was performed with immunoSEQ multiplex PCR; in TCRdb, only in-frame clones are kept and a portion is missing. The table shows 25,000 to 30,000 clones, with around four fifths occurring only once. The material was PBMCs, obtained around atezolizumab (anti-PD-L1) treatment. These receptors all stem from a man in his sixties or seventies with urothelial cancer.

The chain carries TRBV7-9 and TRBJ2-3, with D unclear. The CDR3 is 15 amino acids. The ends were cut back, 3 bases at V and 0 bases at J, with 10 bases in the middle. From germline, CDR1 is SEHNR and CDR2 FQNEAQ (reference sequence). The CDR3 nucleotides read TGTGCCAGCAGCTTCAATAAGCGAAGCACAGATACGCAGTATTTT. Protein product: CASSFNKRSTDTQYF.

The rearrangement links TRBV9 to TRBJ2-3, with TRBD2 identical over 7 bases. This CDR3 contains 14 residues. Per the germline V gene, CDR1 is SGDLS and CDR2 is YYNGEE. Germline trimming cut 1 base from V and 3 bases from J; bases unmatched to any gene: 2. The CDR3 reads CASSVSGETDTQYF. In DNA form, the CDR3 reads TGTGCCAGCAGCGTAAGCGGGGAGACAGATACGCAGTATTTT.

J is TRBJ1-5 and V is TRBV5-4; unclear D gene. V was cut by 1 base and J by 1 base, with 12 bases left in between. Germline assignment: CDR1 SGHNT and CDR2 YYREEE (reference sequence). There are 16 residues in the CDR3. The CDR3 DNA is TGTGCCAGCAGCTTGATCCGGGTCTGGAGCAATCAGCCCCAGCATTTT. Translation: CASSLIRVWSNQPQHF. The variable domain in full, with the rest retrieved from reference TRBV5-4 and TRBJ1-5, is ETGVTQSPTHLIKTRGQQVTLRCSSQSGHNTVSWYQQALGQGPQFIFQYYREEENGRGNFPPRFSGLQFPNYSSELNVNALELDDSALYLCASSLIRVWSNQPQHFGDGTRLSIL.

This chain joins TRBV2 and TRBJ2-7; D is undetermined. V dropped 7 bases and J dropped 3 bases, with 13 bases sitting between them. Germline CDR1 is SNHLY and CDR2 is FYNNEI. The CDR3 is 13 amino acids. CDR3 sequence reads: CASKVEQSYEQYF. The DNA for the CDR3 is TGTGCCAGCAAGGTGGAACAGAGCTACGAGCAGTACTTC. The complete variable domain, with remaining parts taken from reference TRBV2 and TRBJ2-7, reads EPEVTQTPSHQVTQMGQEVILRCVPISNHLYFYWYRQILGQKVEFLVSFYNNEISEKSEIFDDQFSVERPDGSNFTLKIRSTKLEDSAMYFCASKVEQSYEQYFGPGTRLTVT.

V gene TRBV2 combines with J gene TRBJ2-7, with TRBD2 matching over 8 bases. The CDR3 is 15 amino acids. CDR1 is SNHLY and CDR2 is FYNNEI in the germline V gene. J gave up 0 bases and V 6 bases, and 7 bases lay outside the gene matches. The CDR3: CASSGGARSSYEQYF. CDR3 in DNA: TGTGCCAGCAGCGGGGGGGCCCGGAGCTCCTACGAGCAGTACTTC.

V gene TRBV7-2 combines with J gene TRBJ2-7; TRBD1 matches at 9 bases. The CDR3 is 14 amino acids. Germline V gives CDR1 SGHTA, CDR2 FQGNSA. V was pared by 1 base and J by 9 bases, with 7 bases of the junction left unmatched. This CDR3 is CASSLVSGQGGQYF. For the CDR3, the DNA is TGTGCCAGCAGCTTAGTGTCGGGACAGGGCGGGCAGTACTTC.

There are a few counts of this clone. V and J are TRBV6-5 and TRBJ1-3; TRBD1 is a possible D gene (5 bases). This CDR3 has 16 residues. The V end lost 0 bases, the J end lost 2 bases, and 11 bases lay between the germline ends. Germline V lookup: CDR1 MNHEY, CDR2 SVGAGI. CDR3 sequence: CASSYSNPGTGNTIYF. Written as DNA, the CDR3 is TGTGCCAGCAGTTACTCGAACCCAGGGACTGGAAACACCATATATTTT.

This clone was found once. The chain combines TRBV5-1 with TRBJ2-1, with 9 positions matching TRBD2. Germline values: CDR1 SGHRS, CDR2 YFSETQ. The CDR3 is made up of 17 amino acids. V lost 4 bases, J lost 6 bases, and 14 bases stayed unmatched. Here the CDR3 DNA reads TGCGCCAGCAGCCAAAAACTGGCCGTAGCGGGAGTCAATGAGCAGTTCTTC. Its translation is CASSQKLAVAGVNEQFF.

The rearrangement links TRBV5-5 to TRBJ1-1; 7 bases are a match to TRBD1. The CDR3 has 12 amino acids. The germline CDR1 and CDR2 sequences are SGHKS and YYEKEE (reference sequence). Trimming at V came to 2 bases and at J to 6 bases, leaving 1 base not matched to a gene. The CDR3 loop is CASSFGTAEAFF. The CDR3 DNA is TGTGCCAGCAGCTTCGGGACAGCTGAAGCTTTCTTT. The full variable domain, rest sourced from reference TRBV5-5 and TRBJ1-1, is DAGVTQSPTHLIKTRGQQVTLRCSPISGHKSVSWYQQVLGQGPQFIFQYYEKEERGRGNFPDRFSARQFPNYSSELNVNALLLGDSALYLCASSFGTAEAFFGQGTRLTVV.

The V and J genes are TRBV28 and TRBJ1-3, with D possibly TRBD1 on 6 matching bases. V shed 4 bases and J shed 2 bases, with 12 bases lying between them. The CDR3 spans 15 residues. The germline CDR1 and CDR2 sequences are MDHEN and SYDVKM. For the CDR3, the DNA is TGTGCCAGCAGTTCCCCGGACAGCCCTGGAAACACCATATATTTT. The encoded protein is CASSSPDSPGNTIYF.

CDR3 residues: CASSLAFRGETQYF. CDR3 DNA: TGTGCCAGCAGCTTAGCGTTCAGGGGGGAGACCCAGTACTTC. The rearrangement links TRBV7-2 to TRBJ2-5, with 7 nucleotides matching TRBD1. The CDR3 spans 14 residues. Losses at the gene ends were 0 bases for V and 5 bases for J; bases not matched to a gene: 3. Germline V gene data show CDR1 as SGHTA and CDR2 as FQGNSA.

The CDR3 reads CASRPGTGKYYEQYF. The CDR3 nucleotides read TGTGCCAGCAGGCCCGGGACAGGGAAATATTACGAGCAGTACTTC. The chain recombines TRBV28 with TRBJ2-7; TRBD1 matches 9 bases. CDR1 is MDHEN and CDR2 is SYDVKM in the germline V gene. This CDR3 is built from 15 residues. V lost 6 bases and J lost 4; bases outside the gene matches: 10.

V usage is TRBV18 and J usage is TRBJ1-6, with TRBD1 matching over 7 bases. V shed 2 bases and J 7 bases; nucleotides not matched to a gene: 8. CDR1 is KGHSH and CDR2 is LQKENI in the germline V gene. The CDR3 contains 16 residues. CDR3 nucleotides: TGTGCCAGCTCACCAGACGAAAACAGGGGCAATTCACCCCTCCACTTT. Amino acids: CASSPDENRGNSPLHF.

The V and J genes are TRBV19 and TRBJ2-5; 8 bases fit TRBD2. CDR1 and CDR2 (germline): LNHDA, SQIVND (reference sequence). The CDR3 contains 14 residues. Trimming cost V 4 bases and J 4 bases; bases outside gene matches: 5. The CDR3: CASSSSGIRETQYF. The DNA for the CDR3 is TGTGCCAGTAGTAGTAGCGGGATAAGAGAGACCCAGTACTTC. The complete variable domain, with remaining parts taken from reference TRBV19 and TRBJ2-5, reads DGGITQSPKYLFRKEGQNVTLSCEQNLNHDAMYWYRQDPGQGLRLIYYSQIVNDFQKGDIAEGYSVSREKKESFPLTVTSAQKNPTAFYLCASSSSGIRETQYFGPGTRLLVL.

The CDR3 DNA reads TGTGCCAGCAGCCTGAACTGGGGCAGGGAAGAGACCCAGTACTTC. Protein product: CASSLNWGREETQYF. The genes are TRBV5-6 and TRBJ2-5; TRBD1 might be the D (5 bases). This CDR3 region has 15 residues. Deletions cut 4 bases from V and 3 bases from J, with 16 bases between. Germline-derived CDR1 and CDR2 are SGHDT and YYEEEE.

V and J are TRBV18 and TRBJ2-2, with D possibly TRBD1 on 5 matching bases. CDR3 length: 16 amino acids. With 2 bases removed from V and 5 bases from J, the gap between germline ends came to 15 bases. Germline-derived CDR1 and CDR2 are KGHSH and LQKENI. CDR3 protein: CASSPTNPPGTGELFF. The CDR3 DNA reads as TGTGCCAGCTCACCAACAAACCCCCCAGGGACCGGGGAGCTGTTTTTT.

In this sample, this clone turned up once. V gene TRBV4-2 combines with J gene TRBJ2-5; 7 bases match TRBD2. Judging by the DNA end, TRBJ2-7 fits better; the J call may be wrong. The CDR3 runs to 17 residues. CDR1 and CDR2 (germline): LGHNA, YNFKEQ. The CDR3 region is CASSQVTTGGGSYEQYF. CDR3 DNA sequence: TGTGCCAGCAGCCAAGTAACTACTGGCGGGGGCTCCTACGAGCAGTACTTC.